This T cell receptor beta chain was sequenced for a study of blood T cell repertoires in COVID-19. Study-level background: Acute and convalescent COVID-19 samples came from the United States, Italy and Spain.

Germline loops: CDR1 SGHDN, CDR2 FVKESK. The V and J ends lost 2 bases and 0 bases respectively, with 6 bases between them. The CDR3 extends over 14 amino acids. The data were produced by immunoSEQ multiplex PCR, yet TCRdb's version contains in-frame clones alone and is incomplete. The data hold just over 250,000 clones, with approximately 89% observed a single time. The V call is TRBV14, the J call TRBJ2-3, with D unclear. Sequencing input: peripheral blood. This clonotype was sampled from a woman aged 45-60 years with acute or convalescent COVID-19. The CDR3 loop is CASSQYVSTDTQYF. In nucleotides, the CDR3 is TGTGCCAGCAGCCAATATGTCAGCACAGATACGCAGTATTTT.